This note documents a single TCR beta chain sequence. Its antigen is undetermined. Relative to the germline gene, one junction end is altered; a read error may explain this. CDR1 is SGHRS and CDR2 is YFSETQ in the germline V gene. The CDR3 is made up of 18 amino acids. Several immunoSEQ plates held equal portions of the genomic DNA taken from each subset. Sequenced by immunoSEQ multiplex PCR; TCRdb stores in-frame clones only, minus some. The sample carries roughly 2 million clones, roughly 95% recorded once. The sample comes from a study of shared clonotypes between healthy human individuals. General study results and limits: Donor clonotype sharing was expected to depend on sequencing depth.

The gene calls are TRBV5-1 and TRBJ2-6, with 10 bases that match TRBD2. This TCR was recovered from a man younger than 35 in good health. The sequencing input was naive CD4+ T cells sorted from blood. Subset described: CD45RA+ positively selected. The CDR3 sequence: CANSSTLAGVSGANVLTF. In nucleotides, the CDR3 is TGCGCCAACAGCTCAACTCTAGCGGGAGTCTCTGGGGCCAACGTCCTGACTTTC.